The entry below describes one TCR beta chain. Produced via immunoSEQ multiplex PCR; TCRdb's table is partial and in-frame only. The sample lists around 35,000 clones; over 75% were seen once. The data were taken from a study of T cell changes during pregnancy in multiple sclerosis. There are 15 residues in the CDR3. V was cut by 7 bases and J by 5 bases, with 21 bases left in between. Germline assignment: CDR1 MNHNS and CDR2 SASEGT. The source is a female donor with multiple sclerosis, enrolled in a pregnancy study. The sample in question was CD8+ T cells from peripheral blood mononuclear cells, obtained in the first trimester of pregnancy. The gene calls are TRBV6-1 and TRBJ2-7; perhaps TRBD2 as D (6 bases). The CDR3 loop reads CASTPIHLTRNEQYF. CDR3 sequence (DNA): TGTGCCAGCACCCCGATACACCTGACTAGGAACGAGCAGTACTTC.